The clone carrying this TCR beta chain showed up just once. The antigen is undetermined. The CDR3 runs 14 residues. CDR1 is SSHAT and CDR2 is FNYEAQ in the germline V gene (reference sequence). Losses at the gene ends were 5 bases for V and 5 bases for J; bases not matched to a gene: 3. The data are from a study of shared clonotypes between healthy human individuals. Study at large: Donors consisted of a couple of women and three men between 18 and 49.

General study findings and limits: Naive CD4 clonotypes were shared across a handful of donors at roughly 5%. Only blood underwent sampling, and tissue repertoires likely differ.

The repertoire was sequenced with immunoSEQ multiplex PCR; TCRdb's copy has only in-frame clones and lacks some. This sample has around 1.4 million clones, with around 98.5% found just once. Sequenced sample: naive CD4+ T cells sorted from blood. Subset denoted: CD45RA+ positively selected. The chain uses TRBV7-7 and TRBJ2-5; 12 bases agree with TRBD2. The sequence was obtained from a man aged 30 to 39 in good health. The CDR3 loop reads CASSLGTSGETQYF. As DNA, the CDR3 is TGTGCCAGCAGCCTAGGGACTAGCGGGGAGACCCAGTACTTC.